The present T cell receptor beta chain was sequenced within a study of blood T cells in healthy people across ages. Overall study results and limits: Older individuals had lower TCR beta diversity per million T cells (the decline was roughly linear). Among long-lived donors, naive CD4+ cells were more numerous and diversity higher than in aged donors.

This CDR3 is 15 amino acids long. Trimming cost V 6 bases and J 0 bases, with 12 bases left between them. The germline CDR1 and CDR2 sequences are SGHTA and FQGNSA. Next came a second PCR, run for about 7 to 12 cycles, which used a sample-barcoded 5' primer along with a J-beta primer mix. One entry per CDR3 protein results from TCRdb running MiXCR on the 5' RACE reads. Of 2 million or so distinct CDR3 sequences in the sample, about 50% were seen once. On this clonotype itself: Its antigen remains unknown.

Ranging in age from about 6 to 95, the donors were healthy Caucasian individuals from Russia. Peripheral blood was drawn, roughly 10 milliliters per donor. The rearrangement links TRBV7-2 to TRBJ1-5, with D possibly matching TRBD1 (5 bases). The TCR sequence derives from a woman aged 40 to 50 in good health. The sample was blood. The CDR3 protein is CASSLQGRSNQPQHF. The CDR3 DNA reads TGTGCCAGCAGTTTGCAGGGTCGTAGCAATCAGCCCCAGCATTTT.